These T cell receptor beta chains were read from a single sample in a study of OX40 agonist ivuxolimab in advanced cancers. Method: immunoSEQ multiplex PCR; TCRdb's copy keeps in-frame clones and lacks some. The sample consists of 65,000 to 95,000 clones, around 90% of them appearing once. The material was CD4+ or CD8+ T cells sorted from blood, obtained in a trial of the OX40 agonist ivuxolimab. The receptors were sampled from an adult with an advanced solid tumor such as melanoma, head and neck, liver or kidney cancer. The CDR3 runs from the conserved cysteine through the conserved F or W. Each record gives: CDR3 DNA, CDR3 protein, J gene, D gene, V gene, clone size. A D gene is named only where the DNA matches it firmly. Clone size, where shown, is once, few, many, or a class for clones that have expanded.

TGCGCCAGCAGCCAGTCCGGACAGGGCACAGATACGCAGTATTTT,CASSQSGQGTDTQYF,TRBJ2-3,TRBD1,TRBV4-1,-
TGTGCCAGCAGCTTAGATTCGAGGGAGGCAACAGATACGCAGTATTTT,CASSLDSREATDTQYF,TRBJ2-3,-,TRBV11-3,-
TGTGCCAGTAGTTTGGGATCCGGGATGTACGAGCAGTACTTC,CASSLGSGMYEQYF,TRBJ2-7,-,TRBV19,-
TGTGCCATCAGTGGACAAATTAACACTGAAGCTTTCTTT,CAISGQINTEAFF,TRBJ1-1,-,TRBV10-3,-
TGCGCCAGCAGCCAAGCCCTGTCCAGGGGAGACGTTACGCAGTATTTT,CASSQALSRGDVTQYF,TRBJ2-3,-,TRBV4-1,-
TGTGCCAGCAAGACTAGCGGGAGCTACGAGCAGTACTTC,CASKTSGSYEQYF,TRBJ2-7,TRBD2,TRBV5-3,once
TGTGCCAGCAGTTGGACTCCGGCCTTCGGGGAGCTGTTTTTT,CASSWTPAFGELFF,TRBJ2-2,-,TRBV2,-
TGTGCCAGCAGTGAACCCGGGCCCCGGGACAGTCACGAGCAGTACTTC,CASSEPGPRDSHEQYF,TRBJ2-7,TRBD1,TRBV6-4,-
TGTGCCAGCTCACCACTAGCTGCAAGCTCCTACAATGAGCAGTTCTTC,CASSPLAASSYNEQFF,TRBJ2-1,-,TRBV18,-
TGTGCCAGCTCACCTCCCGCGGGACAGGGGGCTTTTGAGACCCAGTACTTC,CASSPPAGQGAFETQYF,TRBJ2-5,TRBD1,TRBV18,-
TGTGCCAGCAGCCCCCGCCGGGACAGGGTTTCGTGGGGGGCCAACGTCCTGACTTTC,CASSPRRDRVSWGANVLTF,TRBJ2-6,TRBD1,TRBV5-4,-
TGTGCCAGCAGTGAACGGCAGTACACAGATACGCAGTATTTT,CASSERQYTDTQYF,TRBJ2-3,-,TRBV2,-
TGTGCCAGTACCCCCCATAGGAGTTCCTACGAGCAGTACTTC,CASTPHRSSYEQYF,TRBJ2-7,-,TRBV19,-
TGTGCCAGCAGTTTATCGGGGACAGACTATGGCTACACCTTC,CASSLSGTDYGYTF,TRBJ1-2,TRBD1,TRBV28,-
TGTGCCAGCAGCTTAAACAGCGGAAGCACAGATACGCAGTATTTT,CASSLNSGSTDTQYF,TRBJ2-3,-,TRBV7-9,-
TGTGCCAGCAGGGGCGGACTAGCGGGTTTGGATACGCAGTATTTT,CASRGGLAGLDTQYF,TRBJ2-3,TRBD2,TRBV2,-
TGCGCCAGCAGCTCCGTGGCGGGAGCTTCAGATACGCAGTATTTT,CASSSVAGASDTQYF,TRBJ2-3,TRBD2,TRBV5-1,few
TGTGCCAGCAAATCAGCGGGATACTACGAGCAGTACTTC,CASKSAGYYEQYF,TRBJ2-7,TRBD2,TRBV6-6,once
TGCGCCAGCAGCTTGGCGAGGGGGAGGGTAGAGACCCAGTACTTC,CASSLARGRVETQYF,TRBJ2-5,-,TRBV5-1,-
TGTAGCGTTGAAGAGCGGACAGGGGTAGGCGGCTACACCTTC,CSVEERTGVGGYTF,TRBJ1-2,TRBD1,TRBV29-1,-
TGTGCCAGCAGTCCGACAGGGACTGGAAACACCATATATTTT,CASSPTGTGNTIYF,TRBJ1-3,TRBD1,TRBV7-9,-
TGTGCCAGTAGAGACAGGGACTATGGCTACACCTTC,CASRDRDYGYTF,TRBJ1-2,TRBD1,TRBV19,-
TGCGCCAGCAGCTTGGGGGGGAACTATGGCTACACCTTC,CASSLGGNYGYTF,TRBJ1-2,-,TRBV5-1,-
TGCGCCAGCAGCCAAGATCTGTACCAAGAGACCCAGTACTTC,CASSQDLYQETQYF,TRBJ2-5,-,TRBV4-1,-
TGTGCCAGCAGCTCAGGACAGGGATCCGATACGCAGTATTTT,CASSSGQGSDTQYF,TRBJ2-3,TRBD1,TRBV7-2,-
TGTGCCAGCGTTCGGCTAGTGAACACTGAAGCTTTCTTT,CASVRLVNTEAFF,TRBJ1-1,-,TRBV7-2,-
TGTGCCAGCAGTTTAGCGCGGACAGGGGTCGTCGGTCAGCCCCAGCATTTT,CASSLARTGVVGQPQHF,TRBJ1-5,TRBD1,TRBV28,-
TGTGCCAGCAGCTTGGTTATAGCGGGAGTCGGCGAGACCCAGTACTTC,CASSLVIAGVGETQYF,TRBJ2-5,TRBD2,TRBV7-2,once
TGTGCCAGCAGCTCGGACAGGGGGTACGAGCAGTACTTC,CASSSDRGYEQYF,TRBJ2-7,TRBD1,TRBV11-3,-
TGTGCCAGCAGCCGGACAGCCTACGAGCAGTACTTC,CASSRTAYEQYF,TRBJ2-7,-,TRBV11-3,-
TGTGCCAGCAGTTCTTCTCTAGCGGGATATTCATCCGAGCAGTACTTC,CASSSSLAGYSSEQYF,TRBJ2-7,TRBD2,TRBV27,-
TGCAGCGCCAGGGGGACCGGGGAGCTGTTTTTT,CSARGTGELFF,TRBJ2-2,TRBD1,TRBV29-1,-
TGTGCCAGCAGCTTAAGGCTAGCGGAGAATGAGCAGTTCTTC,CASSLRLAENEQFF,TRBJ2-1,TRBD2,TRBV11-2,few
TGTGCCAGTAAGGGCCAGCGGATCACCGGGGAGCTGTTTTTT,CASKGQRITGELFF,TRBJ2-2,-,TRBV19,-
TGCGCCAGCAGCCCCGGGACTAGCGGGGAGACCCAGTACTTC,CASSPGTSGETQYF,TRBJ2-5,TRBD2,TRBV5-1,-
TGTGCCAGCAGCCGGGGGAACACCGGGGAGCTGTTTTTT,CASSRGNTGELFF,TRBJ2-2,-,TRBV28,-
TGTGCCATCAGTGATTCGGGGGGGAGCTCCTACAATGAGCAGTTCTTC,CAISDSGGSSYNEQFF,TRBJ2-1,TRBD2,TRBV10-3,once
TGTGCCAGCAGTGAATATATGGAAGCTTTCTTT,CASSEYMEAFF,TRBJ1-1,-,TRBV25-1,-
TGTGCCAGCAGACGGGAGGACAATGAGCAGTTCTTC,CASRREDNEQFF,TRBJ2-1,TRBD2,TRBV2,-
TGCGCCAGCAGCTTCAGTGGGACGGATAATGAAAAACTGTTTTTT,CASSFSGTDNEKLFF,TRBJ1-4,-,TRBV5-1,-